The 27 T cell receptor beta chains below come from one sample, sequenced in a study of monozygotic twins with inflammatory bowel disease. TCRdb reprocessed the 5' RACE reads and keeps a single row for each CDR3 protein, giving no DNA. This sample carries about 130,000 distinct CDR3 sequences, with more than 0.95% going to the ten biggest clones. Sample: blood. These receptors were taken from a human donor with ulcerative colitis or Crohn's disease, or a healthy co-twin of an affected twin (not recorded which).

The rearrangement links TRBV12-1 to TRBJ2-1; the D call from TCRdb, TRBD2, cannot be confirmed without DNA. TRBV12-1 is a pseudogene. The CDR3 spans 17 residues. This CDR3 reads CASSPLTGTGSYNEQFF.

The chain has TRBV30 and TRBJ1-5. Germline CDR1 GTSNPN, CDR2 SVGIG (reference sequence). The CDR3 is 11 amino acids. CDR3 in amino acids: CAWRGTGTQHF. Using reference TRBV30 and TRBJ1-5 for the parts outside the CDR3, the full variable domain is SQTIHQWPATLVQPVGSPLSLECTVEGTSNPNLYWYRQAAGRGLQLLFYSVGIGQISSEVPQNLSASRPQDRQFILSSKKLLLSDSGFYLCAWRGTGTQHFGDGTRLSIL.

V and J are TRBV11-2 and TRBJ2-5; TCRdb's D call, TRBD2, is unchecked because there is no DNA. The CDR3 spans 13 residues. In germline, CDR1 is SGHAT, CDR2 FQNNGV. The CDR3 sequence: CASSLSGLETQYF. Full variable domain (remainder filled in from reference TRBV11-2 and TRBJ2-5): EAGVAQSPRYKIIEKRQSVAFWCNPISGHATLYWYQQILGQGPKLLIQFQNNGVVDDSQLPKDRFSAERLKGVDSTLKIQPAKLEDSAVYLCASSLSGLETQYFGPGTRLLVL.

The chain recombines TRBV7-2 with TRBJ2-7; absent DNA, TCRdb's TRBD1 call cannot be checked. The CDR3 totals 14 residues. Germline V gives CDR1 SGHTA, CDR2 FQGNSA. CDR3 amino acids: CASSPPLGSYEQYF.

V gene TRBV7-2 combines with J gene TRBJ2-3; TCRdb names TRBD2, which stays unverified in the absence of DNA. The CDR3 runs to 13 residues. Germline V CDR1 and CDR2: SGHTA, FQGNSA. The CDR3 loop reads CASSPRSATSAYF.

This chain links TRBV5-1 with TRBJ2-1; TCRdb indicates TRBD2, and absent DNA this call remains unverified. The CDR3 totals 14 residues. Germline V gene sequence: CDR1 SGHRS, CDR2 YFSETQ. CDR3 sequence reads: CASRKVAGGNEQFF.

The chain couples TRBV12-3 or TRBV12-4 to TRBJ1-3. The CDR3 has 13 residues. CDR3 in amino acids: CALGESSGNTIYF.

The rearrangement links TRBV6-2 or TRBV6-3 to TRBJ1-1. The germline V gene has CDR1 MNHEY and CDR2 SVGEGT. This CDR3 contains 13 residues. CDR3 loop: CASSYPFFTEAFF.

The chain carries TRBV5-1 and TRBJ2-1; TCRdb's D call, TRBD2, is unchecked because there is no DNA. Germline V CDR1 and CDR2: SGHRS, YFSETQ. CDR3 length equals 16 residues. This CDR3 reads CASSLDVSSGSNEQFF. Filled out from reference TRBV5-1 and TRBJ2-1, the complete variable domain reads KAGVTQTPRYLIKTRGQQVTLSCSPISGHRSVSWYQQTPGQGLQFLFEYFSETQRNKGNFPGRFSGRQFSNSRSEMNVSTLELGDSALYLCASSLDVSSGSNEQFFGPGTRLTVL.

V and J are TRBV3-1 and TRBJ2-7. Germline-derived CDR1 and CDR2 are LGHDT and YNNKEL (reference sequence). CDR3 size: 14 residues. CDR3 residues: CASSHDGGSYEQYF.

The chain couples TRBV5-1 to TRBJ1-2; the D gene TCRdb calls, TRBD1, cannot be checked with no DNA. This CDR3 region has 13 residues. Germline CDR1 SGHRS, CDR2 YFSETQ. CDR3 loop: CASSQRRVRGYTF. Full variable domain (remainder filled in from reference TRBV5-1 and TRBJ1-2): KAGVTQTPRYLIKTRGQQVTLSCSPISGHRSVSWYQQTPGQGLQFLFEYFSETQRNKGNFPGRFSGRQFSNSRSEMNVSTLELGDSALYLCASSQRRVRGYTFGSGTRLTVV.

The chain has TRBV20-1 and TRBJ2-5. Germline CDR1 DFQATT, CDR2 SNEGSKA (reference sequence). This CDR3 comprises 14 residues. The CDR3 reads CSATGPMYQETQYF.

CDR3 sequence reads: CASSSMQRGTYEQYF. This chain uses TRBV6-2 or TRBV6-3 with TRBJ2-7; the TCRdb call, TRBD2, lacks DNA for checking. The CDR3 spans 15 residues. The germline CDR1 and CDR2 sequences are MNHEY and SVGEGT.

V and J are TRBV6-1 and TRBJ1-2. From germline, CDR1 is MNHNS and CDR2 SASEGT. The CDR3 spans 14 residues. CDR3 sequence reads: CASRDTSGSYGYTF.

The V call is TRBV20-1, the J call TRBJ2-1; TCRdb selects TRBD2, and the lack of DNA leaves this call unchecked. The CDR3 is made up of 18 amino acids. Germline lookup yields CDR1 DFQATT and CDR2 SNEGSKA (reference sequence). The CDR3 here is CSARDFASAPTSYNEQFF.

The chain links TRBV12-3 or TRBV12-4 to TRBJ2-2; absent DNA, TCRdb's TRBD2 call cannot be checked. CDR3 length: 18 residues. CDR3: CASSLDGLTGSNTGELFF.

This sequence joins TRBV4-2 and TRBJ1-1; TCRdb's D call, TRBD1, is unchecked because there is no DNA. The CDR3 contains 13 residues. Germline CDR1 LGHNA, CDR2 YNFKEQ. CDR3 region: CASSQQGKPEAFF.

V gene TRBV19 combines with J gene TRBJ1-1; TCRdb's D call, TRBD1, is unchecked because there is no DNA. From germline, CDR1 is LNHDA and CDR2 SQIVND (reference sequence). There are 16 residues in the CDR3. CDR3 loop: CASRGTGLSMNTEAFF. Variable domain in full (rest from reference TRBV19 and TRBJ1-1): DGGITQSPKYLFRKEGQNVTLSCEQNLNHDAMYWYRQDPGQGLRLIYYSQIVNDFQKGDIAEGYSVSREKKESFPLTVTSAQKNPTAFYLCASRGTGLSMNTEAFFGQGTRLTVV.

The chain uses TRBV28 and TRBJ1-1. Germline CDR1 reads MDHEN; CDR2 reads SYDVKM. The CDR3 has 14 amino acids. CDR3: CASSSVTMNTEAFF.

This CDR3 reads CASSSSGRTEAFF. The chain recombines TRBV7-9 with TRBJ1-1; TCRdb calls TRBD1, which cannot be checked without DNA. CDR3 size: 13 residues. CDR1 is SEHNR and CDR2 is FQNEAQ in the germline V gene (reference sequence).

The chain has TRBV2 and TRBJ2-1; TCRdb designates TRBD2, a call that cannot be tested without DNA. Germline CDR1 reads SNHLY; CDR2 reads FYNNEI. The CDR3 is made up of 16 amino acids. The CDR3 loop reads CASSEQGRVMVNEQFF.

The CDR3 reads CASSRSRGTTYNEQFF. The rearrangement joins TRBV3-1 to TRBJ2-1; no DNA is available, so the TRBD1 call from TCRdb remains unchecked. There are 16 residues in the CDR3. Germline values: CDR1 LGHDT, CDR2 YNNKEL (reference sequence).

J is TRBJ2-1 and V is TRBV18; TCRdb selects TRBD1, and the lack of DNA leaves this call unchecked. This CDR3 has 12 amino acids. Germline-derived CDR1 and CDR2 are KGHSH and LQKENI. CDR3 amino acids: CASSPGHNEQFF. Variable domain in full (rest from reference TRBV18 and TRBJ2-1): NAGVMQNPRHLVRRRGQEARLRCSPMKGHSHVYWYRQLPEEGLKFMVYLQKENIIDESGMPKERFSAEFPKEGPSILRIQQVVRGDSAAYFCASSPGHNEQFFGPGTRLTVL.

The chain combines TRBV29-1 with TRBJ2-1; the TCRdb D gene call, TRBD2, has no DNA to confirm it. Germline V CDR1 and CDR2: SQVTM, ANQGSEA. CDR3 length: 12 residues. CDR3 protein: CSVEREGQEQFF.

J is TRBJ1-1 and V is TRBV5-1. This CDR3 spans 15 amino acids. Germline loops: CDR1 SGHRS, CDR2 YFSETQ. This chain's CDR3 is CASSPGSTGGTEAFF. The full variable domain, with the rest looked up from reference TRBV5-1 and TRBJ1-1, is KAGVTQTPRYLIKTRGQQVTLSCSPISGHRSVSWYQQTPGQGLQFLFEYFSETQRNKGNFPGRFSGRQFSNSRSEMNVSTLELGDSALYLCASSPGSTGGTEAFFGQGTRLTVV.

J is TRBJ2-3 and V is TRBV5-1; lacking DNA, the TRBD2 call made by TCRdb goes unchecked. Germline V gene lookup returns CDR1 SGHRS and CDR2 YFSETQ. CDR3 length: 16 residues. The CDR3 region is CASSFWTSGSTDTQYF.

The CDR3 spells CASTPAEVAYGYTF. J is TRBJ1-2 and V is TRBV5-1. The germline V gene encodes CDR1 SGHRS and CDR2 YFSETQ. The CDR3 contains 14 residues.